This T cell receptor (beta chain) derives from a study of blood T cell repertoires in COVID-19. Overall study context: Some COVID-19 samples were acute and others convalescent; all came from the United States, Italy and Spain. PBMCs, B-cell-depleted T cells, or T cells were the source of the cDNA or gDNA that made up the material.

Looked up from germline, CDR1 is LNHDA and CDR2 is SQIVND (reference sequence). The CDR3 loop spans 12 amino acids. Trimming left V 0 bases short and J 14 bases short, with 13 bases between. In the original processing: Counts of nucleated cells, estimated from reference gene primer amplification, were obtained. The table came from immunoSEQ multiplex PCR; TCRdb's copy has only in-frame clones and leaves some out. The V and J calls and clone size come from that table; D and trimming were worked out from the DNA. This sample carries over 450,000 clones, approximately 88% of them seen once, and the ten largest clones take 7.8%.

The sequence came from a woman aged 45-65 years with COVID-19, enrolled during active disease. Input material: peripheral blood. The V and J genes are TRBV19 and TRBJ1-2; no reliable D call. The CDR3 nucleotides read TGTGCCAGTAGTATAGATAAGAGAGTAATAACCTTC. Translated, it gives CASSIDKRVITF.